The rows below give T cell receptor beta chains drawn from one sample of a study of cytomegalovirus exposure and HLA in healthy donors. Sequenced by immunoSEQ multiplex PCR; TCRdb stores in-frame clones only, minus some. The sample has some 190,000 clones, roughly 84% seen once. Sequencing used PBMCs. These receptors all stem from a boy between 2 and 10 years old in good health and CMV-seronegative. CDR3s include the opening cysteine and the closing phenylalanine or tryptophan. The D gene is left open where the match is weak. Rows give clone size only sometimes, using once, few, many, or a class for an expanded clone.

abundance	d_gene	v_gene	j_gene	CDR3aa	CDR3nt
.	.	TRBV11-2	TRBJ1-2	CASSLPGDGYTF	TGTGCCAGCAGCTTACCCGGTGATGGCTACACCTTC
once	.	TRBV7-2	TRBJ2-3	CASSLGLATDTQYF	TGTGCCAGCAGCTTAGGGCTAGCGACAGATACGCAGTATTTT
.	TRBD1	TRBV9	TRBJ1-2	CASSVGYRGGPEIYGYTF	TGTGCCAGCAGCGTAGGATACAGGGGGGGTCCCGAAATCTATGGCTACACCTTC
few	TRBD2	TRBV5-5	TRBJ2-4	CASSLVGGLAGIKNIQYF	TGTGCCAGCAGCTTGGTAGGCGGACTAGCGGGCATCAAAAACATTCAGTACTTC
.	.	TRBV30	TRBJ2-5	CACLKEGRETQYF	TGTGCCTGCCTTAAGGAGGGGCGAGAGACCCAGTACTTC
.	TRBD2	TRBV7-8	TRBJ2-5	CASRGTSSETQYF	TGTGCCAGCAGAGGGACTAGCTCAGAGACCCAGTACTTC
.	.	TRBV18	TRBJ2-3	CASSPTGYTDTQYF	TGTGCCAGCTCACCCACGGGGTACACAGATACGCAGTATTTT
.	TRBD2	TRBV7-2	TRBJ2-7	CASSLVTSGSGEQYF	TGTGCCAGCAGCTTAGTGACTAGCGGGAGCGGCGAGCAGTACTTC
.	TRBD1	TRBV4-2	TRBJ2-2	CASSQVRGNENTGELFF	TGTGCCAGCAGCCAAGTCAGGGGGAATGAGAACACCGGGGAGCTGTTTTTT
.	.	TRBV19	TRBJ1-5	CASSVQGQPQHF	TGTGCCAGTAGTGTACAGGGACAGCCCCAGCATTTT
.	TRBD2	TRBV15	TRBJ2-1	CATSRDSHGTSERNEQFF	TGTGCCACCAGCAGAGATTCCCACGGGACTAGCGAGAGGAATGAGCAGTTCTTC
once	TRBD2	TRBV19	TRBJ2-2	CASSIRSMGLAGEWGPGELFF	TGTGCCAGTAGTATAAGGAGCATGGGACTAGCGGGAGAATGGGGACCCGGGGAGCTGTTTTTT
.	.	TRBV4-3	TRBJ1-2	CASSQDRIQGRGYTF	TGCGCCAGCAGCCAAGATAGAATACAGGGCCGGGGCTACACCTTC
.	.	TRBV4-3	TRBJ1-4	CASSPRLDRGDEKLFF	TGCGCCAGCAGCCCCCGCTTGGACAGAGGGGATGAAAAACTGTTTTTT
.	.	TRBV5-1	TRBJ2-2	CASSLEGGENTGELFF	TGCGCCAGCAGCTTGGAGGGGGGGGAGAACACCGGGGAGCTGTTTTTT
once	.	TRBV28	TRBJ1-4	CASSLVFPRRTNTNEKLFF	TGTGCCAGCAGTTTGGTCTTCCCCCGAAGAACTAACACTAATGAAAAACTGTTTTTT
.	.	TRBV9	TRBJ1-1	CASSVEGHMNTEAFF	TGTGCCAGCAGCGTAGAGGGACACATGAACACTGAAGCTTTCTTT
.	TRBD1	TRBV5-6	TRBJ1-1	CASSYGQGDKTEAFF	TGTGCCAGCAGCTACGGACAGGGGGATAAGACTGAAGCTTTCTTT
.	TRBD2	TRBV7-9	TRBJ2-1	CASHPYRTSGRGWYNEQFF	TGTGCCAGCCACCCCTACCGGACTAGCGGGAGAGGATGGTACAATGAGCAGTTCTTC
.	TRBD1	TRBV19	TRBJ2-1	CASSRQGKSYNEQFF	TGTGCCAGTAGTAGACAGGGGAAATCCTACAATGAGCAGTTCTTC
few	TRBD1	TRBV27	TRBJ2-7	CASRTGTGAYEQYF	TGTGCCAGCAGGACCGGGACAGGGGCCTACGAGCAGTACTTC
.	TRBD1	TRBV5-6	TRBJ2-7	CASSSGTAKSYEQYF	TGTGCCAGCAGCTCAGGGACAGCCAAGTCCTACGAGCAGTACTTC
.	.	TRBV30	TRBJ2-2	CAWSPRTNTGELFF	TGTGCCTGGAGTCCTAGAACGAACACCGGGGAGCTGTTTTTT
.	.	TRBV7-7	TRBJ2-1	CAVGGHNEQFF	TGTGCTGTTGGGGGCCACAATGAGCAGTTCTTC
.	TRBD2	TRBV5-1	TRBJ2-4	CASSSTSGRLAKNIQYF	TGCGCCAGCAGCTCGACTAGCGGGAGGTTAGCCAAAAACATTCAGTACTTC
.	TRBD1	TRBV5-4	TRBJ1-2	CASSLIHQGAHYGYTF	TGTGCCAGCAGCCTGATACACCAGGGGGCCCACTATGGCTACACCTTC
.	.	TRBV4-2	TRBJ2-7	CASSQVQGGDAYEQYF	TGTGCCAGCAGCCAAGTTCAGGGGGGAGACGCCTACGAGCAGTACTTC
.	.	TRBV13	TRBJ2-3	CASSQLAASTDTQYF	TGTGCCAGCAGCCAGTTAGCAGCTAGCACAGATACGCAGTATTTT
.	TRBD2	TRBV29-1	TRBJ2-7	CSVEASGPYEQYF	TGCAGCGTTGAAGCTAGCGGCCCCTACGAGCAGTACTTC
.	.	TRBV5-1	TRBJ2-1	CASSIGQSNEQFF	TGCGCCAGCAGCATAGGACAGTCCAATGAGCAGTTCTTC
.	TRBD2	TRBV29-1	TRBJ2-3	CSVAVLAGVADTQYF	TGCAGCGTCGCTGTACTAGCGGGAGTGGCGGATACGCAGTATTTT
.	.	TRBV12-5	TRBJ2-3	CASGSGKDTQYF	TGTGCTAGTGGCTCAGGGAAGGATACGCAGTATTTT
.	.	TRBV19	TRBJ1-2	CASSIPTAGSADYGYTF	TGTGCCAGTAGTATACCGACCGCCGGGTCTGCGGACTATGGCTACACCTTC
.	.	TRBV29-1	TRBJ2-2	CSVGLNTGELFF	TGCAGCGTCGGTCTAAACACCGGGGAGCTGTTTTTT